Following are 5 T cell receptor beta chains from one sample sequenced in a study of blood T cell repertoires in COVID-19. Libraries were prepared by immunoSEQ multiplex PCR; TCRdb keeps only in-frame clonotypes and omits some of them. Of 200,000 to 250,000 clones listed, 85% to 90% are singletons. The sample comprised PBMCs or T cells enriched from blood (not recorded which). The receptors here all came from a woman aged 50 to 60 who had recovered from COVID-19.

The chain employs TRBV5-1 and TRBJ2-5; 10 bases agree with TRBD2. The CDR3 spans 16 residues. The germline V gene has CDR1 SGHRS and CDR2 YFSETQ. V shed 3 bases, J shed 5 bases, and the junction held 10 bases outside the gene matches. The chain's CDR3 is CASSSSGRVMGETQYF. CDR3 nucleotides: TGCGCCAGCAGCTCAAGCGGGAGGGTCATGGGCGAGACCCAGTACTTC. The complete variable domain, with remaining parts taken from reference TRBV5-1 and TRBJ2-5, reads KAGVTQTPRYLIKTRGQQVTLSCSPISGHRSVSWYQQTPGQGLQFLFEYFSETQRNKGNFPGRFSGRQFSNSRSEMNVSTLELGDSALYLCASSSSGRVMGETQYFGPGTRLLVL.

This chain connects TRBV5-4 to TRBJ2-7; the match to TRBD2 covers 7 bases. Per germline, CDR1 SGHNT and CDR2 YYREEE (reference sequence). Trimming cost V 4 bases and J 8 bases; bases outside gene matches: 12. This CDR3 spans 14 amino acids. The CDR3 DNA sequence: TGTGCCAGCAGCAGGAAGGGCGGGAGTAACCAGCAGTACTTC. Translated: CASSRKGGSNQQYF.

The rearrangement links TRBV19 to TRBJ2-3; no definite D call. The CDR3 sequence is 15 residues long. Trimming removed 1 base at V and 6 bases at J, with 14 bases between. Germline V gene sequence: CDR1 LNHDA, CDR2 SQIVND (reference sequence). The DNA of the CDR3 is TGTGCCAGTAGTATAGCCACGGCACAAGCGGATACGCAGTATTTT. It codes for CASSIATAQADTQYF.

The chain recombines TRBV10-3 with TRBJ2-2, with a possible D match to TRBD2 (6 bases). V lost 10 bases and J lost 3, with 12 bases in between. Per germline, CDR1 ENHRY and CDR2 SYGVKD. The CDR3 totals 13 residues. The CDR3 DNA sequence: TGTGCCACCCGGGACTTCGACACCGGGGAGCTGTTTTTT. It translates to CATRDFDTGELFF.

The gene calls are TRBV10-1 and TRBJ2-3, with 10 positions matching TRBD2. This CDR3 spans 16 amino acids. J was trimmed by 5 bases and V by 0 bases; bases with no gene match: 5. Germline CDR1 WNHNN, CDR2 SYGVQD (reference sequence). CDR3: CASSESLAGALDTQYF. In nucleotides, the CDR3 is TGCGCCAGCAGTGAGTCCCTAGCGGGAGCCCTAGATACGCAGTATTTT.